This TCR beta chain was obtained from a study of blood T cell repertoires in COVID-19 (dated by TCRdb to 2018 to 2020). Study-level background: Collaborator samples came from the United States, Italy and Spain and covered acute and convalescent phases of COVID-19. The repertoires were released in a freely available public database intended as a resource for research on the immune response to SARS-CoV-2. Samples were obtained from the ongoing ImmuneRACE study (first 160 participants) and from roughly 1,300 subjects provided by 6 global collaborators. A de-identified subject ID, COVID-19 status, age in years and sex were almost always included in the sample metadata. Subjects who had been exposed to COVID-19, were actively infected with it, or had recovered from it provided the deeply sampled blood TCRbeta repertoires that made up the dataset. Where available, HLA class I and class II types were obtained from metadata supplied by the sample provider rather than from assay-based typing. The prospective study material was composed of cDNA or gDNA derived from T cells, B-cell-depleted T cells, or PBMCs. The full study reports these points: How much clinical and demographic metadata was included differed by source and by participant, and the metadata was provided uncurated.

Whole blood was collected in K2EDTA tubes by collaborating institutions according to the institutions' own protocols. For TCRbeta analysis, collaborators shipped samples in one of three forms: frozen whole blood, isolated PBMCs, or DNA extracted from either of those sample types. About this clone itself: Its antigen remains undetermined. Base qualities are not provided; no much larger clone lies one nucleotide away.

The immunoSEQ Assay, a bias-controlled multiplex PCR, was used to amplify TCRbeta CDR3 regions from genomic DNA. The source study handled its data this way. The number of nucleated cells in each sample was estimated by amplification of reference gene primers within the assay. Sequence reads were collapsed and filtered to measure the absolute abundance of every unique TCRbeta CDR3 rearrangement. For each sample, productive Simpson clonality was calculated as the square root of Simpson's diversity index over productive rearrangements. TCRdb provides this immuneACCESS table in a form limited to in-frame rearrangements. Some clones are lacking; in checked studies, under half of them reflect an unresolved V gene, and why the rest are absent is not known. That table is the source of V, J and clone size, and D and trimming were worked out from the DNA. Within this sample are about 190,000 clones, with roughly nine tenths of them counted one time only. The ten largest make up roughly 2% of the sample.

Taken from cysteine to phenylalanine, the CDR3 has 14 residues. The DNA shown is the 42-base CDR3, in frame from base 1. V and J lose 4 bases and 2 bases, and a span of 11 bases separates them. CDR1 and CDR2 are read off the germline V gene as SGHRS and YFSETQ. Recombination connected TRBV5-1 to TRBJ2-3; no D segment can be confidently identified. This clonotype was sampled from a man in his 70s with active or convalescent COVID-19. The sample was peripheral blood. The nucleotides are TGCGCCAGCAGCCAGAACTATAACACAGATACGCAGTATTTT. Its protein product is CASSQNYNTDTQYF.